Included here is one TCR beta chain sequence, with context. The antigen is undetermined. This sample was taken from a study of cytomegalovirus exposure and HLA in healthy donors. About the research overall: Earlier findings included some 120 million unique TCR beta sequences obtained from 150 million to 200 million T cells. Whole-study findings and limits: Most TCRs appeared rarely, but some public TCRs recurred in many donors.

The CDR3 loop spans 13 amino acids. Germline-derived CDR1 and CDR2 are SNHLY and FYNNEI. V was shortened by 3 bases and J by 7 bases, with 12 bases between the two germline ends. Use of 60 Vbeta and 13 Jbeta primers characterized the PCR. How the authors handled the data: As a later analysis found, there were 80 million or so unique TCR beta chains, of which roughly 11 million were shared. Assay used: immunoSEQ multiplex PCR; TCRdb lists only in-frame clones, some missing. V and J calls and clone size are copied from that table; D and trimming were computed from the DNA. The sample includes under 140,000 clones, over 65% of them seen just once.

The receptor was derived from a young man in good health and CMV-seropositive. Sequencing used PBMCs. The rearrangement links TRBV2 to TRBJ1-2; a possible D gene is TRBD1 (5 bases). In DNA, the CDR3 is TGTGCCAGCAGTGAGGGGGGAAGTGGTGGCTACACCTTC. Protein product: CASSEGGSGGYTF.